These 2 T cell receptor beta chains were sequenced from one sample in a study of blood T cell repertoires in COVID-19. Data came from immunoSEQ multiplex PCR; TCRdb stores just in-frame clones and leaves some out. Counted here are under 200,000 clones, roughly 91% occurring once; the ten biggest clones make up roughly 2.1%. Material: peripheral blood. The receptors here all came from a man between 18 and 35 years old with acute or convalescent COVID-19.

Written as DNA, the CDR3 is TGTGCCAGCAGCGGAGACAGCACCGGGGAGCTGTTTTTT. Its translation is CASSGDSTGELFF. The chain couples TRBV2 to TRBJ2-2; maybe TRBD1 (5 bases). The CDR3 has 13 amino acids. The germline CDR1 and CDR2 sequences are SNHLY and FYNNEI. The V end was cut by 6 bases, the J end by 4 bases, with 9 bases between.

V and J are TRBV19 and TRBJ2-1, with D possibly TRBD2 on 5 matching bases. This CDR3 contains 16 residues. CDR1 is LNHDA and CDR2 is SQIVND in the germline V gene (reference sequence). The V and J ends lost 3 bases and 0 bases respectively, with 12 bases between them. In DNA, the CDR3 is TGTGCCAGTAGTATCCGATCGGGGAGCTCCTACAATGAGCAGTTCTTC. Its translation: CASSIRSGSSYNEQFF. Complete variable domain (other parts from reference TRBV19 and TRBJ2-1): DGGITQSPKYLFRKEGQNVTLSCEQNLNHDAMYWYRQDPGQGLRLIYYSQIVNDFQKGDIAEGYSVSREKKESFPLTVTSAQKNPTAFYLCASSIRSGSSYNEQFFGPGTRLTVL.